This TCR beta chain was observed in a study of follicular helper T cells after annual influenza vaccination. This sample's time point: 2015-2016 season, 7 days after influenza vaccination. Each time point used about 35 to 100 mL of blood. The method was immunoSEQ multiplex PCR; TCRdb's version includes in-frame clones alone and lacks a portion of them. The repertoire holds about 4,800 clones, 83% seen once, with 0.95% to 1.5% in the top ten. This clone showed up just once. This material consisted of CXCR5+ CD38- circulating T follicular helper cells from blood, taken 7 days after influenza vaccination. Subset in this sample: circulating Tfh, non-naive CD4+CXCR5+PD-1+ (ICOS+CD38+ or ICOS-CD38-). The TCR sequence derives from an adult who received the influenza vaccine.

CDR3 loop: CASSSTHSRTQYF. The CDR3 region has the DNA TGTGCCAGCAGCTCAACGCACAGTCGGACCCAGTACTTC. V gene TRBV7-7 combines with J gene TRBJ2-5; D remains ambiguous. The CDR3 contains 13 residues. Germline CDR1 and CDR2: SSHAT and FNYEAQ (reference sequence). Trimming removed 4 bases from V and 7 bases from J, with 13 bases in between.